These 5 T cell receptor beta chains were all obtained from the same sample, sequenced in a study of T cell repertoires in cytomegalovirus infection. TCRdb fed the reads into MiXCR, producing one record per CDR3 protein. The sample contains almost 550,000 distinct CDR3 sequences, approximately 15% of which appear only once. The sequenced sample consisted of CD8+ T cells from PBMCs. The receptors derive from a human donor in good health (CMV status not recorded). Some clones in this sample may be carry-over from other donors' samples.

This clonotype has more than one count but fewer than ten. This rearrangement joins TRBV6-1 to TRBJ2-2, with 10 positions matching TRBD2. This CDR3 region has 16 residues. Per germline, CDR1 MNHNS and CDR2 SASEGT. Losses at the gene ends were 6 bases for V and 5 bases for J; bases not matched to a gene: 9. CDR3 in DNA: TGTGCCAGCAGGGACCAAGCGGGAGGGTCGACCGGGGAGCTGTTTTTT. Amino acids: CASRDQAGGSTGELFF.

This clonotype was observed a handful of times. The J gene is TRBJ2-2, the V gene TRBV29-1; 10 nucleotides agree with TRBD2. V lost 0 bases and J lost 4; bases outside the gene matches: 8. Germline V gene data show CDR1 as SQVTM and CDR2 as ANQGSEA. The CDR3 loop spans 17 amino acids. The CDR3 DNA is TGCAGCGTTGAAGATCGGGAAGCGGGGGGGATCACCGGGGAGCTGTTTTTT. Translated, it gives CSVEDREAGGITGELFF.

The rearrangement joins TRBV16 to TRBJ1-5; tentative D call: TRBD1 (6 bases). Germline CDR1 KGHSY, CDR2 FQNENV. The germline V and J ends were trimmed by 1 base and 0 bases, with 19 bases remaining between them. This CDR3 is built from 19 residues. This CDR3 is CASSQLGTWDPYSNQPQHF. The CDR3 DNA reads TGTGCCAGCAGCCAATTGGGGACATGGGACCCTTATAGCAATCAGCCCCAGCATTTT.

This clonotype has ten or more counts. V usage is TRBV4-2 and J usage is TRBJ1-5; D call uncertain. CDR1 and CDR2 (germline): LGHNA, YNFKEQ. Deletions cut 0 bases from V and 5 bases from J, with 8 bases between. The CDR3 consists of 14 residues. The DNA for the CDR3 is TGTGCCAGCAGCCAAGATATCGCGGATCAGCCCCAGCATTTT. Residues: CASSQDIADQPQHF.

J is TRBJ2-3 and V is TRBV19; 7 positions match TRBD2. With 4 bases clipped from V and 1 base from J, the junction kept 5 bases outside the gene matches. Germline V gives CDR1 LNHDA, CDR2 SQIVND (reference sequence). The CDR3 totals 15 residues. The CDR3 loop is CASSTGLSGTDTQYF. The CDR3 DNA reads as TGTGCCAGTAGTACGGGACTAAGTGGCACAGATACGCAGTATTTT.